This TCR beta chain is drawn from a study of T cell responses to AZD1222 COVID-19 vaccine. Study information: Pooling of second doses given at about 4 or about 12 weeks was done.

The protocol was immunoSEQ multiplex PCR, while the TCRdb copy is restricted to in-frame clones and leaves out a portion. The profile shows about 150,000 clones, 80% to 95% of them singletons. Germline V gene data show CDR1 as SNHLY and CDR2 as FYNNEI. Germline trimming cut 5 bases from V and 5 bases from J; bases unmatched to any gene: 11. The CDR3 runs to 15 residues. The TCR originated in an adult in good health. This chain uses TRBV2 with TRBJ1-2; 7 nucleotides agree with TRBD1. Sample: peripheral blood, taken on day 0 of AZD1222 vaccination. In DNA, the CDR3 is TGTGCCAGCAGTCCTAGGACAGGAACTCTATATGGCTACACCTTC. Translating gives CASSPRTGTLYGYTF.